These 22 T cell receptor beta chains came from one sample sequenced in a study of shared clonotypes between healthy human individuals. TCRdb's copy holds only in-frame clones and misses some; the assay was immunoSEQ multiplex PCR. The sample has 520,000 or so clones, 70% to 80% seen once. Sequencing input: PBMCs. The receptors derive from a middle-aged woman in good health. Some clones in this sample may be carry-over from other donors' samples.

The chain joins TRBV14 to TRBJ2-3; the match to TRBD2 covers 7 bases. This CDR3 spans 14 amino acids. Per germline, CDR1 SGHDN and CDR2 FVKESK. V gave up 6 bases and J gave up 4 bases; unmatched junction bases: 7. CDR3 in amino acids: CASSLGLGSDTQYF. The CDR3 nucleotides read TGTGCCAGCAGTCTTGGACTAGGGTCAGATACGCAGTATTTT.

The V and J genes are TRBV7-8 and TRBJ2-2; 7 bases match TRBD1. The junction had 3 bases not matched to a gene; V was cut back by 1 base and J by 1 base. The CDR3 loop spans 16 amino acids. Germline values: CDR1 SGHVS, CDR2 FQNEAQ. The CDR3 region is CASSLEGAWNTGELFF. CDR3 sequence (DNA): TGTGCCAGCAGCTTAGAGGGGGCCTGGAACACCGGGGAGCTGTTTTTT.

J is TRBJ2-1 and V is TRBV2, with 7 bases identical to TRBD2. The CDR3 length is 15 residues. In germline, CDR1 is SNHLY, CDR2 FYNNEI. V was pared by 4 bases and J by 8 bases, with 11 bases of the junction left unmatched. The CDR3 protein is CASSGSLAGVDEQFF. DNA of the CDR3: TGTGCCAGCAGTGGGTCTTTGGCGGGGGTCGATGAGCAGTTCTTC.

The gene calls are TRBV7-9 and TRBJ2-5; either TRBD1 or TRBD2 may supply D (6 bases each). V was pared by 2 bases and J by 4 bases, with 11 bases between. Germline CDR1 reads SEHNR; CDR2 reads FQNEAQ (reference sequence). The CDR3 covers 14 residues. The CDR3 DNA is TGTGCCAGCAGCTTAAACGGAGGGGGAGAGACCCAGTACTTC. Translating gives CASSLNGGGETQYF.

This clone was seen a single time. This chain links TRBV7-9 with TRBJ2-1; TRBD1 matches at 9 bases. V was clipped by 4 bases and J by 6 bases; unmatched bases: 10. Germline CDR1 is SEHNR and CDR2 is FQNEAQ (reference sequence). This CDR3 spans 16 amino acids. CDR3 nucleotides: TGTGCCAGCAGCTCCCGGACAGGGGCTGTCCCCAATGAGCAGTTCTTC. Translation: CASSSRTGAVPNEQFF.

This chain uses TRBV7-9 with TRBJ1-5; 8 bases align to TRBD1. This CDR3 has 16 residues. With 5 bases clipped from V and 4 bases from J, the junction kept 10 bases outside the gene matches. Looked up from germline, CDR1 is SEHNR and CDR2 is FQNEAQ (reference sequence). Here the CDR3 DNA reads TGTGCCAGCAGCCCAGACAGGGGCCCTAAGAATCAGCCCCAGCATTTT. Amino acids: CASSPDRGPKNQPQHF.

The gene calls are TRBV11-2 and TRBJ2-3; D might be TRBD1 (6 bases). The germline gives CDR1 SGHAT, CDR2 FQNNGV. Trimming took 3 bases from V and 3 from J, leaving 13 bases between them. This CDR3 region has 15 residues. The CDR3 here is CASSFKGERTDTQYF. The CDR3 nucleotides are TGTGCCAGCAGCTTTAAGGGGGAAAGAACAGATACGCAGTATTTT. Drawing the rest from reference TRBV11-2 and TRBJ2-3, the complete variable domain is EAGVAQSPRYKIIEKRQSVAFWCNPISGHATLYWYQQILGQGPKLLIQFQNNGVVDDSQLPKDRFSAERLKGVDSTLKIQPAKLEDSAVYLCASSFKGERTDTQYFGPGTRLTVL.

About this clone itself: The same CDR3 is also encoded by other DNA sequences in this sample. This chain links TRBV4-3 with TRBJ1-5; D remains ambiguous. This CDR3 has 15 residues. Germline CDR1 LGHNA, CDR2 YSLEER. Trimming stripped 0 bases from V and 2 bases from J, with 8 bases between. CDR3 protein: CASSQDLGRNQPQHF. CDR3 DNA: TGCGCCAGCAGCCAAGATCTAGGACGCAATCAGCCCCAGCATTTT.

The gene calls are TRBV7-9 and TRBJ2-2; TRBD1 agrees at 10 bases. The length of the CDR3 is 13 residues. With 9 bases clipped from V and 7 bases from J, the junction kept 5 bases outside the gene matches. CDR1 SEHNR and CDR2 FQNEAQ come from the germline V gene (reference sequence). The CDR3: CARWTGGDGELFF. DNA of the CDR3: TGTGCCAGATGGACAGGGGGTGACGGGGAGCTGTTTTTT.

The V call is TRBV5-1, the J call TRBJ2-5; perhaps TRBD1 as D (5 bases). The CDR3 is 15 residues long. The V gene lost 0 bases and the J gene lost 7 bases, with 16 bases spanning the gap. Germline-derived CDR1 and CDR2 are SGHRS and YFSETQ. CDR3 in amino acids: CASSLGTDSSMTQYF. The CDR3 nucleotides read TGCGCCAGCAGCTTGGGCACAGACAGCTCAATGACCCAGTACTTC. Supplemented by reference TRBV5-1 and TRBJ2-5, the full variable domain reads KAGVTQTPRYLIKTRGQQVTLSCSPISGHRSVSWYQQTPGQGLQFLFEYFSETQRNKGNFPGRFSGRQFSNSRSEMNVSTLELGDSALYLCASSLGTDSSMTQYFGPGTRLLVL.

V and J are TRBV4-2 and TRBJ2-5; 8 bases are a match to TRBD1. The J call may be in error: the DNA end matches TRBJ2-7 better. The CDR3 is 15 residues long. Germline CDR1 is LGHNA and CDR2 is YNFKEQ. The CDR3: CASSQDLNRGYEQYF. In DNA form, the CDR3 reads TGTGCCAGCAGCCAAGATCTGAACAGGGGGTACGAGCAGTACTTC.

CDR3 region: CASSLGRTGSYEQYF. In DNA form, the CDR3 reads TGCGCCAGCAGCTTGGGGAGGACAGGGTCCTACGAGCAGTACTTC. V gene TRBV5-1 combines with J gene TRBJ2-7, with TRBD1 matching over 8 bases. The CDR3 is 15 residues long. The trim removed 0 bases at V and 1 base at J, leaving 3 bases unmatched. Germline V lookup: CDR1 SGHRS, CDR2 YFSETQ.

The chain has TRBV5-1 and TRBJ2-2; 11 bases are a match to TRBD2. Trimming at V came to 3 bases and at J to 8 bases, leaving 9 bases not matched to a gene. Germline V gives CDR1 SGHRS, CDR2 YFSETQ. The CDR3 consists of 16 residues. The chain's CDR3 is CASSSRGTSGGGELFF. The DNA of the CDR3 is TGCGCCAGCAGCTCCCGCGGGACTAGCGGAGGAGGGGAGCTGTTTTTT.

The V and J genes are TRBV28 and TRBJ2-3; no firm D call. V shed 5 bases and J shed 0 bases, with 3 bases lying between them. The CDR3 covers 12 residues. Per germline, CDR1 MDHEN and CDR2 SYDVKM. CDR3 DNA sequence: TGTGCCAGCAGTGCTAGCACAGATACGCAGTATTTT. The encoded protein is CASSASTDTQYF.

This rearrangement joins TRBV6-5 to TRBJ1-1; no firm D call. The V gene's germline CDR1 is MNHEY and CDR2 SVGAGI. Trimming shortened V by 4 bases and J by 4 bases, and 7 bases separated the two germline ends. This CDR3 spans 12 amino acids. The CDR3 DNA is TGTGCCAGCAGTTCGAGTGGCACTGAAGCTTTCTTT. Its translation: CASSSSGTEAFF.

The rearrangement joins TRBV2 to TRBJ2-7; D ambiguous. Trimming shortened V by 2 bases and J by 5 bases, and 7 bases separated the two germline ends. Germline V gene data show CDR1 as SNHLY and CDR2 as FYNNEI. The CDR3 runs 12 residues. The CDR3 loop reads CASSERSDEQYF. CDR3 coding DNA: TGTGCCAGCAGTGAAAGATCCGACGAGCAGTACTTC. The whole variable domain, remainder taken from reference TRBV2 and TRBJ2-7, is EPEVTQTPSHQVTQMGQEVILRCVPISNHLYFYWYRQILGQKVEFLVSFYNNEISEKSEIFDDQFSVERPDGSNFTLKIRSTKLEDSAMYFCASSERSDEQYFGPGTRLTVT.

CDR3 sequence (DNA): TGCAGCGTTCTCCGGGACAGGGGCGTCCCCCGCTACAATGAGCAGTTCTTC. It encodes CSVLRDRGVPRYNEQFF. The rearrangement links TRBV29-1 to TRBJ2-1; 10 bases are a match to TRBD1. Germline-derived CDR1 and CDR2 are SQVTM and ANQGSEA. The CDR3 contains 17 residues. V lost 5 bases and J lost 3; bases outside the gene matches: 13.

This clone was counted once. The chain joins TRBV5-1 to TRBJ1-1; 7 bases match TRBD1. The CDR3 is 15 residues long. Trimming removed 4 bases from V and 2 bases from J; junction bases left unmatched: 8. Germline loops: CDR1 SGHRS, CDR2 YFSETQ. The CDR3 bases are TGCGCCAGCAGCCGAGACAGGGTCCTTAACACTGAAGCTTTCTTT. Its translation is CASSRDRVLNTEAFF.

The V and J genes are TRBV30 and TRBJ2-7, with D perhaps TRBD1 (6 bases). CDR1 is GTSNPN, CDR2 SVGIG, per germline (reference sequence). This CDR3 spans 11 amino acids. Trimming stripped 3 bases from V and 9 bases from J, with 12 bases between. CDR3 amino acids: CAWRTGIGQYF. The DNA for the CDR3 is TGTGCCTGGAGGACAGGAATAGGGCAGTACTTC.

This clone has just a few counts. This chain uses TRBV10-3 with TRBJ1-1, with TRBD1 identical over 10 bases. The CDR3 length is 14 residues. The germline V gene has CDR1 ENHRY and CDR2 SYGVKD. V was clipped by 9 bases and J by 3 bases; unmatched bases: 7. Here the CDR3 DNA reads TGTGCCATGGCCGGGACAGGGGACGACACTGAAGCTTTCTTT. It is translated as CAMAGTGDDTEAFF.

The V call is TRBV18, the J call TRBJ2-3; no definite D call. The CDR3 consists of 15 residues. Germline V CDR1 and CDR2: KGHSH, LQKENI. Trimming left V 4 bases short and J 2 bases short, with 13 bases between. For the CDR3, the DNA is TGTGCCAGCTCACAGGGAAGGAGCTCCACAGATACGCAGTATTTT. Its translation is CASSQGRSSTDTQYF.

This rearrangement joins TRBV18 to TRBJ2-2; 12 bases fit TRBD1. Germline values: CDR1 KGHSH, CDR2 LQKENI. J gave up 0 bases and V 3 bases, and 11 bases lay outside the gene matches. The CDR3 spans 20 residues. The CDR3 nucleotides are TGTGCCAGCTCACCCGGGACAGGGGGCTCGGGAGCGGCGAACACCGGGGAGCTGTTTTTT. It encodes CASSPGTGGSGAANTGELFF.